The source of this T cell receptor (beta chain) is a study of lymphopenia after photon versus proton radiotherapy. Study findings and constraints: In patients who died, overall survival fell as post-nadir TCR diversity dropped more.

On this clone: The antigen remains undetermined.

Measured with immunoSEQ multiplex PCR; TCRdb has only the in-frame clones, and not every one. The table shows approximately 23,000 clones, with 75% to 90% occurring only once. The length of the CDR3 is 13 residues. Per germline, CDR1 LNHDA and CDR2 SQIVND (reference sequence). With 8 bases removed from V and 2 bases from J, the gap between germline ends came to 10 bases. The sequences come from peripheral blood, collected from a patient treated with proton-based radiotherapy. V and J are TRBV19 and TRBJ1-5; D may be TRBD1 (6 bases). The clonotype comes from an elderly man with esophageal cancer. CDR3: CASAGVGNQPQHF. CDR3 DNA: TGTGCCAGTGCAGGGGTTGGCAATCAGCCCCAGCATTTT.